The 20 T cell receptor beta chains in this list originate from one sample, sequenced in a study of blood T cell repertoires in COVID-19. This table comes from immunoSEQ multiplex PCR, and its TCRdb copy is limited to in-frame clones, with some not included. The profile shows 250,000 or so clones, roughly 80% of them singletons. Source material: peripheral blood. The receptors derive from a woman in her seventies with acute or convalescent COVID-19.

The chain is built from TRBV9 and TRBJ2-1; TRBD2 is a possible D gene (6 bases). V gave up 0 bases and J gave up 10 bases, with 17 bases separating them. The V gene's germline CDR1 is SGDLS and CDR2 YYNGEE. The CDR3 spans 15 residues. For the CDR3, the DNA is TGTGCCAGCAGCGTAGGGGCTCTAGACCGGGGGGAGCAGTTCTTC. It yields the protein CASSVGALDRGEQFF.

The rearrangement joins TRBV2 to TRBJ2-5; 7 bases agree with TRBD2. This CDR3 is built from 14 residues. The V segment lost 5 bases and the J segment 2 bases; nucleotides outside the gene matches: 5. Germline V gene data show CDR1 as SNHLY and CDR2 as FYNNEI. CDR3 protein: CASSLGGGQETQYF. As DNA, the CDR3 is TGTGCCAGCAGTCTCGGCGGGGGACAAGAGACCCAGTACTTC.

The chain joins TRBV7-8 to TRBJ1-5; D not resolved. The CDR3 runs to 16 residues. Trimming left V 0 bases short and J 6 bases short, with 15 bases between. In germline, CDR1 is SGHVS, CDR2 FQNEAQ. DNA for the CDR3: TGTGCCAGCAGCTTAGCATCTTACAGTCCTCGTCAGCCCCAGCATTTT. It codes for CASSLASYSPRQPQHF.

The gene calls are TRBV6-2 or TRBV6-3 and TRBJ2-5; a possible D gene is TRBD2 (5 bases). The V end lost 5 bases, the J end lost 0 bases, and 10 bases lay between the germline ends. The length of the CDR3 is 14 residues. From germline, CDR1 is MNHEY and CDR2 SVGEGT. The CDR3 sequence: CASSNTGYQETQYF. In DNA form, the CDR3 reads TGTGCCAGCAGTAATACGGGGTACCAAGAGACCCAGTACTTC.

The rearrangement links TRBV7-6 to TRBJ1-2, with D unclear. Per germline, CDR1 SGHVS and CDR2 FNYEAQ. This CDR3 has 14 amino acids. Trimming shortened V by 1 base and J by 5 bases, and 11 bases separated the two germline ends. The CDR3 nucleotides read TGTGCCAGCAGCTTAGGAGAGGGATCTTATGGCTACACCTTC. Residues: CASSLGEGSYGYTF. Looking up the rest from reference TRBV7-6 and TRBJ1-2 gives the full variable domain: GAGVSQSPRYKVTKRGQDVALRCDPISGHVSLYWYRQALGQGPEFLTYFNYEAQQDKSGLPNDRFSAERPEGSISTLTIQRTEQRDSAMYRCASSLGEGSYGYTFGSGTRLTVV.

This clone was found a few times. In DNA form, the CDR3 reads TGTGCCAGCAGACTGGGGGGGCCCGACACTGAAGCTTTCTTT. Residues: CASRLGGPDTEAFF. The chain couples TRBV7-2 to TRBJ1-1, with D possibly TRBD1 on 6 matching bases. Trimming left V 6 bases short and J 3 bases short, with 14 bases between. The CDR3 has 14 amino acids. Per the germline V gene, CDR1 is SGHTA and CDR2 is FQGNSA.

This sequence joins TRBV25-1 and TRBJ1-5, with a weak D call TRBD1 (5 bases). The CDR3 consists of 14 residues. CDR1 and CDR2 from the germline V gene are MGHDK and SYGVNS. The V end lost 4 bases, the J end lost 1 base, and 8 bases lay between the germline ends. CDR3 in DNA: TGTGCCAGCAGTGGGCAGGGCAGCAATCAGCCCCAGCATTTT. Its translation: CASSGQGSNQPQHF.

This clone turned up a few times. The CDR3 region is CASKEDVTPLHF. CDR3 in DNA: TGTGCCAGCAAGGAGGATGTGACACCCCTCCACTTT. This chain links TRBV28 with TRBJ1-6, with D unresolved. Trimming cost V 7 bases and J 11 bases, with 12 bases left between them. The CDR3 is made up of 12 amino acids. Germline V gene lookup returns CDR1 MDHEN and CDR2 SYDVKM.

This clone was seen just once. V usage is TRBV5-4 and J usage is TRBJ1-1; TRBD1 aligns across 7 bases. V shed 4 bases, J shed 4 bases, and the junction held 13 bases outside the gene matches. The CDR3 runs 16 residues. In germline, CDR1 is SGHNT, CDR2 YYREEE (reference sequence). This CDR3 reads CASSQTGGGRSTEAFF. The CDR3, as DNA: TGTGCCAGCAGCCAAACCGGAGGGGGCAGGAGCACTGAAGCTTTCTTT.

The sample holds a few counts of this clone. CDR3 sequence (DNA): TGTGCCAGCAGTCCCGACTCACAACTTGAAGCTTTCTTT. This codes for CASSPDSQLEAFF. The chain uses TRBV4-2 and TRBJ1-1; D call uncertain. Trimming cost V 6 bases and J 7 bases, with 15 bases left between them. The CDR3 runs to 13 residues. Germline assignment: CDR1 LGHNA and CDR2 YNFKEQ.

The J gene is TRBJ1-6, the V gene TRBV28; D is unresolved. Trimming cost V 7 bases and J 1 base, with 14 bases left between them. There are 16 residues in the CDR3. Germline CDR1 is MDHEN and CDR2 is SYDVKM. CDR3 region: CASNTPVTSYNSPLHF. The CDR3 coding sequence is TGTGCCAGCAACACCCCGGTGACATCCTATAATTCACCCCTCCACTTT.

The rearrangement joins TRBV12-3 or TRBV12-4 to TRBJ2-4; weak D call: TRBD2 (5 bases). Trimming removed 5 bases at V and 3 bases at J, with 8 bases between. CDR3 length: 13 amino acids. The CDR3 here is CASSRGLKNIQYF. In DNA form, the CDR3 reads TGTGCCAGCAGTAGAGGACTCAAAAACATTCAGTACTTC.

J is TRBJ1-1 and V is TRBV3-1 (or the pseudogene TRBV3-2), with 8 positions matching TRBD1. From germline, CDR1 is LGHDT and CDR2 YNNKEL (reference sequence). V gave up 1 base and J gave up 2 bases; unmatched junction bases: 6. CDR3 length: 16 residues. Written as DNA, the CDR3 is TGTGCCAGCAGCCAAGTCCTTGGACAGGGAAACACTGAAGCTTTCTTT. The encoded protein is CASSQVLGQGNTEAFF.

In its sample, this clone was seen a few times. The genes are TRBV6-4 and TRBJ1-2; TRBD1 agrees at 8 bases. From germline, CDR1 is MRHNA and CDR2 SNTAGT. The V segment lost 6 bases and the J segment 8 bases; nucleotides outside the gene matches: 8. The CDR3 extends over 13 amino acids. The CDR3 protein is CASSPGQGQGYTF. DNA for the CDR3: TGTGCCAGCAGCCCTGGACAGGGTCAAGGCTACACCTTC.

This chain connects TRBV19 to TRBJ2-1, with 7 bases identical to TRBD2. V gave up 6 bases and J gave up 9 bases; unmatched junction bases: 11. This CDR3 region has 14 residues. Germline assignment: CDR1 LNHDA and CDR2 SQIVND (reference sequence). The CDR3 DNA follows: TGTGCCAGTAGCCGACGGGACGGCGGGAGTGAGCAGTTCTTC. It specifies CASSRRDGGSEQFF.

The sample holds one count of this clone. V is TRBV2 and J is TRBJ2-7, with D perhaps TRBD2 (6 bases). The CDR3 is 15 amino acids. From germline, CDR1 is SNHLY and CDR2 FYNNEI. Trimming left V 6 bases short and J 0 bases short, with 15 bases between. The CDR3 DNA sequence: TGTGCCAGCAGCCGGGACTTTCCGACCTCCTACGAGCAGTACTTC. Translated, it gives CASSRDFPTSYEQYF.

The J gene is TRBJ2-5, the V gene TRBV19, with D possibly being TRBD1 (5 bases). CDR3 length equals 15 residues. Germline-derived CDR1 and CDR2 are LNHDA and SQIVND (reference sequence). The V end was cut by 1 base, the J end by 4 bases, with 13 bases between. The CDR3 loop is CASSIGVRVGETQYF. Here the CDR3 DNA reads TGTGCCAGTAGTATAGGGGTCAGGGTGGGAGAGACCCAGTACTTC.

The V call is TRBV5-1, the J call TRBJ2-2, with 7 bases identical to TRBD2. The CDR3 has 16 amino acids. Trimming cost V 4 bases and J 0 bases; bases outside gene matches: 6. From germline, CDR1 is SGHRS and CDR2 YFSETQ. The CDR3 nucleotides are TGCGCCAGCAGCCCCCCCCGGGGGGCGAACACCGGGGAGCTGTTTTTT. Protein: CASSPPRGANTGELFF.

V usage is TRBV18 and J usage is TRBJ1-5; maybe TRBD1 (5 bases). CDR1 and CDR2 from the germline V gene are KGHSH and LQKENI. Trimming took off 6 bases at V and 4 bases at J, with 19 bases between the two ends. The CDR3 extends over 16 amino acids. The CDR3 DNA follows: TGTGCCAGCTCCCTAAACGGGCAGGGAACAAATCAGCCCCAGCATTTT. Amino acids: CASSLNGQGTNQPQHF.

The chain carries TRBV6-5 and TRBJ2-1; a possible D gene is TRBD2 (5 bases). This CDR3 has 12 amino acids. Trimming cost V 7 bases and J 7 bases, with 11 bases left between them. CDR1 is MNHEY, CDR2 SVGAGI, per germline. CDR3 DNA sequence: TGTGCCAGCACCACAACTAGGAATGAGCAGTTCTTC. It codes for CASTTTRNEQFF.